The 16 T cell receptor beta chains in this list originate from one sample, sequenced in a study of PD-1 blockade in classical Hodgkin lymphoma. Every one of the patients relapsed after autologous stem cell transplantation (brentuximab vedotin exposure was variable). The assay was immunoSEQ multiplex PCR, and TCRdb's table has in-frame clones only and misses some. The data hold 45,000 to 55,000 clones, with approximately 81% observed a single time. The starting material was peripheral blood mononuclear cells (PBMCs), obtained at baseline. The receptor set was obtained from a human donor with classical Hodgkin lymphoma.

This chain uses TRBV4-1 with TRBJ2-3; TRBD1 is a possible D gene (6 bases). Trimming cost V 3 bases and J 1 base, with 29 bases left between them. Germline V gene lookup returns CDR1 MGHRA and CDR2 YSYEKL. This CDR3 is built from 21 residues. The CDR3 DNA reads TGCGCCAGCAGCCACCTATTATACAGGGTCGGGGCCCGGATCGGCACAGATACGCAGTATTTT. As protein: CASSHLLYRVGARIGTDTQYF.

The V and J genes are TRBV5-4 and TRBJ1-1; D gene unclear. Looked up from germline, CDR1 is SGHNT and CDR2 is YYREEE (reference sequence). V dropped 3 bases and J dropped 13 bases, with 19 bases sitting between them. This CDR3 spans 13 amino acids. The CDR3 coding sequence is TGTGCCAGCAGCTCGCAAGATTCACTGAAGCTTTTCTTT. It encodes CASSSQDSLKLFF.

V is TRBV6-1 and J is TRBJ2-2; D is unresolved. Germline CDR1 is MNHNS and CDR2 is SASEGT. The CDR3 totals 15 residues. Trimming left V 7 bases short and J 4 bases short, with 16 bases between. CDR3 DNA sequence: TGTGCCAGCAAAGAACGAGTTACGGGCACCGGGGAGCTGTTTTTT. This sequence encodes CASKERVTGTGELFF.

This clone has only a few counts. The genes are TRBV19 and TRBJ1-5; D not resolved. The CDR3 is 13 residues long. Germline V gives CDR1 LNHDA, CDR2 SQIVND (reference sequence). Trimming took off 6 bases at V and 0 bases at J, with 6 bases between the two ends. The CDR3 DNA sequence: TGTGCCAGTAGGTGGGATAGCAATCAGCCCCAGCATTTT. Its protein product is CASRWDSNQPQHF.

The CDR3 protein is CASSYSNRDRETQYF. In DNA form, the CDR3 reads TGTGCCAGCAGTTACTCGAATAGGGATCGGGAGACCCAGTACTTC. The rearrangement joins TRBV6-6 to TRBJ2-5; D gene uncertain. Germline CDR1 reads MNHNY; CDR2 reads SVGAGI (reference sequence). The CDR3 has 15 residues. V was cut by 0 bases and J by 5 bases, with 13 bases left in between.

J is TRBJ2-1 and V is TRBV5-4; 8 bases agree with TRBD2. The CDR3 totals 17 residues. V lost 3 bases to trimming and J lost 0 bases; unmatched junction nucleotides: 8. The germline V gene has CDR1 SGHNT and CDR2 YYREEE (reference sequence). The CDR3 DNA sequence: TGTGCCAGCAGCTACCGACTAGCGACAAGCTCCTACAATGAGCAGTTCTTC. Protein product: CASSYRLATSSYNEQFF. Full variable domain (missing parts from reference TRBV5-4 and TRBJ2-1): ETGVTQSPTHLIKTRGQQVTLRCSSQSGHNTVSWYQQALGQGPQFIFQYYREEENGRGNFPPRFSGLQFPNYSSELNVNALELDDSALYLCASSYRLATSSYNEQFFGPGTRLTVL.

This clone was counted a few times. The chain uses TRBV7-2 and TRBJ1-3, with a tentative D call TRBD1 (5 bases). The CDR3 has 12 residues. The germline CDR1 and CDR2 sequences are SGHTA and FQGNSA. Trimming shortened V by 4 bases and J by 5 bases, and 6 bases separated the two germline ends. CDR3 nucleotides: TGTGCCAGCAGCTCGGACAGAAACACCATATATTTT. Residues: CASSSDRNTIYF.

V is TRBV30 and J is TRBJ2-7; 8 bases align to TRBD1. The CDR3 loop spans 16 amino acids. Germline V gives CDR1 GTSNPN, CDR2 SVGIG (reference sequence). V shed 0 bases and J 4 bases; nucleotides not matched to a gene: 11. The CDR3 spells CAWSVGAGGARYEQYF. As DNA, the CDR3 is TGTGCCTGGAGTGTAGGAGCAGGGGGCGCCAGGTACGAGCAGTACTTC.

The chain employs TRBV9 and TRBJ2-1; D remains unclear. The CDR3 consists of 15 residues. From germline, CDR1 is SGDLS and CDR2 YYNGEE. Trimming cost V 0 bases and J 1 base, with 8 bases left between them. The CDR3 loop is CASSVDVGSYNEQFF. DNA for the CDR3: TGTGCCAGCAGCGTAGATGTGGGATCCTACAATGAGCAGTTCTTC.

V usage is TRBV10-2 and J usage is TRBJ2-7, with D possibly being TRBD1 (5 bases). This CDR3 has 12 residues. Deletions cut 4 bases from V and 3 bases from J, with 7 bases between. Germline V gene lookup returns CDR1 WSHSY and CDR2 SAAADI. The CDR3 DNA sequence: TGCGCCAGCAGTGTTGACAGCTACGAGCAGTACGTC. This encodes CASSVDSYEQYV.

The rearrangement links TRBV7-2 to TRBJ2-3; D call uncertain. V was trimmed by 5 bases and J by 2 bases, leaving 5 bases between them. Germline V gives CDR1 SGHTA, CDR2 FQGNSA. The CDR3 sequence is 12 residues long. This CDR3 reads CASSPYTDTQYF. As DNA, the CDR3 is TGTGCCAGCAGCCCCTACACAGATACGCAGTATTTT.

The rearrangement uses TRBV6-6 and TRBJ2-1, with 7 bases fitting TRBD2. The V gene's germline CDR1 is MNHNY and CDR2 SVGAGI (reference sequence). CDR3 length: 14 residues. Trimming took 9 bases from V and 5 from J; bases not matched to a gene: 10. CDR3 loop: CASLSRGSDNEQFF. CDR3 sequence (DNA): TGTGCCAGTCTTTCGCGGGGGAGCGACAATGAGCAGTTCTTC.

The chain carries TRBV11-2 and TRBJ2-7; possibly TRBD1 or TRBD2 for D (5 bases each). Germline V gives CDR1 SGHAT, CDR2 FQNNGV. The length of the CDR3 is 13 residues. The V gene lost 5 bases and the J gene lost 3 bases, with 11 bases spanning the gap. This CDR3 is CASSPGTNYEQYF. The CDR3 DNA is TGTGCCAGCAGCCCCGGGACCAACTACGAGCAGTACTTC. The entire variable domain, with the rest obtained from reference TRBV11-2 and TRBJ2-7, is as follows: EAGVAQSPRYKIIEKRQSVAFWCNPISGHATLYWYQQILGQGPKLLIQFQNNGVVDDSQLPKDRFSAERLKGVDSTLKIQPAKLEDSAVYLCASSPGTNYEQYFGPGTRLTVT.

This chain links TRBV7-8 with TRBJ2-6; no definite D call. V was clipped by 0 bases and J by 4 bases, with 10 bases between them. The CDR3 contains 16 residues. The germline gives CDR1 SGHVS, CDR2 FQNEAQ. The CDR3 loop is CASSLARILGANVLTF. The DNA of the CDR3 is TGTGCCAGCAGCTTAGCGAGGATCCTGGGGGCCAACGTCCTGACTTTC.

The CDR3, as DNA: TGTGCCAGTAGTATAGGGGGCGGGAAAAGCTCCTACGAGCAGTACTTC. It is translated as CASSIGGGKSSYEQYF. This rearrangement joins TRBV19 to TRBJ2-7; TRBD2 is a possible D gene (6 bases). The CDR3 covers 16 residues. Germline CDR1 is LNHDA and CDR2 is SQIVND (reference sequence). V was clipped by 1 base and J by 0 bases, with 13 bases between them. The full variable domain, with the rest looked up from reference TRBV19 and TRBJ2-7, is DGGITQSPKYLFRKEGQNVTLSCEQNLNHDAMYWYRQDPGQGLRLIYYSQIVNDFQKGDIAEGYSVSREKKESFPLTVTSAQKNPTAFYLCASSIGGGKSSYEQYFGPGTRLTVT.

The rearrangement uses TRBV7-8 and TRBJ2-4; D uncertain. Germline V gene lookup returns CDR1 SGHVS and CDR2 FQNEAQ. The CDR3 has 16 amino acids. V lost 4 bases to trimming and J lost 0 bases, with 13 bases between them. The CDR3 loop is CASSSSLDLAKNIQYF. The CDR3 coding sequence is TGTGCCAGCAGCTCTTCCCTTGATTTAGCCAAAAACATTCAGTACTTC.